By share, the clone carrying this T cell receptor beta chain ranks as medium-sized (0.01 to 0.1%). Its antigen remains unknown. Germline loops: CDR1 LNHNV, CDR2 YYDKDF (reference sequence). The CDR3 has 18 amino acids. V lost 8 bases, J lost 1 base, and 18 bases stayed unmatched. The entry originates in a study of breast tumors, draining lymph nodes, adjacent tissues. General study points: Luminal-like breast cancer showed significantly higher tumor–nontumor repertoire similarity than basal-like. Findings are consistent with lymph node origin and intratumoral expansion of most tumor T cells. Tumor repertoires ranked between lymph nodes and nontumor tissue in diversity, with V and J gene preferences.

TCRdb processed the multiplex PCR reads anew with MiXCR; each CDR3 protein has one entry. Counted here are around 13,000 distinct CDR3 sequences, 55% to 75% occurring once; the ten biggest clones make up around two fifths. This TCR derives from a female donor with breast cancer. Some clones in this sample may be carry-over from other donors' samples. This chain uses TRBV15 with TRBJ2-3, with 7 bases identical to TRBD1. The specimen sequenced was tumor-adjacent breast tissue. CDR3 bases: TGTGCCACCGTCGGCCGGGACAGCCAAGGGGTCCGCACAGATACGCAGTATTTT. Amino acids: CATVGRDSQGVRTDTQYF. The complete variable domain, with remaining parts taken from reference TRBV15 and TRBJ2-3, reads DAMVIQNPRYQVTQFGKPVTLSCSQTLNHNVMYWYQQKSSQAPKLLFHYYDKDFNNEADTPDNFQSRRPNTSFCFLDIRSPGLGDTAMYLCATVGRDSQGVRTDTQYFGPGTRLTVL.